The T cell receptor beta chain under discussion was sequenced for a study of response to subunit inactivated influenza vaccine. Notes on the study in general: Every seasonal influenza vaccination brings in few new T cells, the authors suggested.

The V end was cut by 6 bases, the J end by 3 bases, with 14 bases between. The CDR3 is 14 amino acids. Looked up from germline, CDR1 is MDHEN and CDR2 is SYDVKM. This clonotype was counted once. The antigen is unknown. In TCRdb, the RT-PCR reads were re-called with MiXCR into one record per CDR3 protein. Among a few hundred thousand distinct CDR3 sequences listed, 12% to 15% were seen once. The rearrangement uses TRBV28 and TRBJ2-5; a possible D gene is TRBD2 (5 bases). The TCR originated in a man aged 50 to 60 who received an inactivated influenza vaccine. Source: PBMCs from blood, taken 12 days after vaccination. This CDR3 reads CASSTSGSEETQYF. The DNA for the CDR3 is TGTGCCAGCAGCACGTCGGGATCCGAAGAGACCCAGTACTTC.